These 4 T cell receptor beta chains share one sample of origin, sequenced in a study of blood T cell repertoires in COVID-19. Assay: immunoSEQ multiplex PCR; the TCRdb copy retains only in-frame clones and omits some. The data contain about 170,000 clones, about four fifths of them singletons. The sample consisted of peripheral blood. Receptor source: a woman aged 65 to 85 who had recovered from COVID-19.

V is TRBV19 and J is TRBJ2-7; 10 nucleotides agree with TRBD2. The germline V gene has CDR1 LNHDA and CDR2 SQIVND (reference sequence). This CDR3 is 17 amino acids long. The V segment lost 5 bases and the J segment 2 bases; nucleotides outside the gene matches: 12. CDR3 nucleotides: TGTGCCAGTAGTCCCACTAGCGGGAAGACCCCCCCCTACGAGCAGTACTTC. Protein: CASSPTSGKTPPYEQYF.

The V gene is TRBV9, the J gene TRBJ2-5; D is possibly TRBD2 (5 bases). This CDR3 is 13 amino acids long. Germline-derived CDR1 and CDR2 are SGDLS and YYNGEE. Trimming pared 4 bases from V and 1 base from J, leaving 8 bases between. The CDR3 DNA reads as TGTGCCAGCAGCACGGGAAGCCAAGAGACCCAGTACTTC. Its translation is CASSTGSQETQYF.

The chain uses TRBV14 and TRBJ2-7; D might be TRBD2 (5 bases). Germline V CDR1 and CDR2: SGHDN, FVKESK. This CDR3 has 12 amino acids. The V end was cut by 8 bases, the J end by 6 bases, with 14 bases between. In nucleotides, the CDR3 is TGTGCCAGCGGTCGGCGGCGGGTCGAGCAGTACTTC. Protein sequence: CASGRRRVEQYF.

This clone was observed once. The chain combines TRBV30 with TRBJ1-1; 7 nucleotides align to TRBD1. This CDR3 region has 10 residues. Germline V lookup: CDR1 GTSNPN, CDR2 SVGIG (reference sequence). Trimming removed 2 bases from V and 14 bases from J; junction bases left unmatched: 5. DNA of the CDR3: TGTGCCTGGAGTCTGGGACAGTCGTTCTTT. It codes for CAWSLGQSFF.